This T cell receptor (beta chain) was sequenced for a study of T cell clonality in common variable immunodeficiency. This clone was observed many times. Its antigen is undetermined. The read ends 3 residues shy of where the CDR3 ends; the end is completed using the germline J gene. The CDR3 has 14 residues. The V gene lost 1 base and the J gene lost 5 bases, with 12 bases spanning the gap. The germline V gene encodes CDR1 LGHDT and CDR2 YNNKEL (reference sequence). Blood samples were heparinized, about 5 to 8 ml per donor. Profiled with immunoSEQ multiplex PCR; TCRdb holds only in-frame clones, not every one. The sample shows about 33,000 clones, no singletons; the ten largest hold around 4.5%. Study-level results: Repertoire-complication correlations in CVID were limited by patient heterogeneity.

V usage is TRBV3-1 (or the pseudogene TRBV3-2) and J usage is TRBJ2-7; D is unresolved. Sequences were obtained from peripheral blood mononuclear cells. The receptor was isolated from a person aged 18-70 years in good health. CDR3 residues: CASSQVAVADEQYF. The DNA read from the CDR3 is TGTGCCAGCAGCCAAGTGGCGGTTGCGGACGAG.